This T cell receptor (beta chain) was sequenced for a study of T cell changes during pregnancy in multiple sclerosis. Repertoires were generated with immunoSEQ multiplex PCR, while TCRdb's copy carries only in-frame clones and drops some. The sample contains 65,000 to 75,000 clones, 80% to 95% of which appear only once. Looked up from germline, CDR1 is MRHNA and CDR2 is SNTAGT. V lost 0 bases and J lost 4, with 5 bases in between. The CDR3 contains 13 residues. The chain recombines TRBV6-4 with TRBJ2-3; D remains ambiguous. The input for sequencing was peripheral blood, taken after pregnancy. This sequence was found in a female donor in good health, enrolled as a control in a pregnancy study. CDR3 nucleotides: TGTGCCAGCAGTGACTCTATTGCAGATACGCAGTATTTT. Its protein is CASSDSIADTQYF.